The T cell receptor beta chain described here comes from a study of cytomegalovirus exposure and HLA in healthy donors. General study findings and limits: Analysis was performed later, and it showed HLA-associated TCR beta chains to be more clonally expanded than equally common others.

Though nominally healthy at sampling, donors likely had unrecorded immune exposures. This clone was counted only a few times. The antigen is undetermined. PCR was performed using 60 Vbeta and 13 Jbeta primers. Here immunoSEQ multiplex PCR was the method, and the copy in TCRdb shows in-frame clones only, minus some. The sample consists of approximately 120,000 clones, 75% of them appearing once. This CDR3 comprises 13 residues. The germline V gene encodes CDR1 MRHNA and CDR2 SNTAGT. Germline trimming cut 6 bases from V and 5 bases from J; bases unmatched to any gene: 3. The chain combines TRBV6-4 with TRBJ2-1; 8 nucleotides match TRBD2. The sequence derives from a woman in her forties or fifties in good health and CMV-seronegative. Sample: PBMCs. CDR3 residues: CASSQREHNEQFF. In DNA, the CDR3 is TGTGCCAGCAGCCAGCGGGAGCACAATGAGCAGTTCTTC.